This paragraph reports one T cell receptor (beta chain). This record belongs to a study of blood T cell repertoires in COVID-19. Overall study: Acute and convalescent COVID-19 specimens originated in the United States, Italy and Spain. Nucleic acid was either cDNA or gDNA, and it came from T cells, B-cell-depleted T cells, or PBMCs.

Per the original methods: Reference gene primer amplification gave nucleated cell count estimates. TCRdb keeps only in-frame clones here, not all; method: immunoSEQ multiplex PCR. From that table come the V and J calls and clone size; the DNA was used to work out D and trimming. Among 150,000 to 200,000 clones listed, around 80% were seen once. The receptor was derived from a man aged 25-45 years with active or convalescent COVID-19. Sequenced sample: peripheral blood.

The CDR3 DNA sequence: TGTGCCAGCAGTCCGCCTCCGGGACAGGGTAACTATGGCTACACCTTC. This codes for CASSPPPGQGNYGYTF. The chain links TRBV28 to TRBJ1-2; 9 bases fit TRBD1. From germline, CDR1 is MDHEN and CDR2 SYDVKM. The CDR3 extends over 16 amino acids. V lost 5 bases, J lost 1 base, and 8 bases stayed unmatched.